Listed here are 8 T cell receptor beta chains from one sample, sequenced in a study of liver allograft versus peripheral blood T cells. Study-level information: A comparison was made between T cell receptor repertoires in transplanted livers and those in recipients' peripheral blood.

TCRdb analysed the reads with MiXCR anew, one entry per CDR3 protein. The profile shows about 14,000 distinct CDR3 sequences, 20% of them singletons. These receptors were collected from a human patient who had a liver transplant. The graft donor may have given rise to some T cells.

Note on this clonotype: The junction differs from germline at one of its ends, possibly a read error. The chain links TRBV30 to TRBJ1-6, with D uncertain. CDR1 is GTSNPN, CDR2 SVGIG, per germline (reference sequence). The CDR3 has 14 amino acids. The CDR3 coding sequence is TGTGCCTTGAGTGTGGGGATGGGAAATTCACCCCTCCACTTT. Its protein product is CALSVGMGNSPLHF.

This clonotype has more than one count but fewer than ten. The chain employs TRBV7-2 and TRBJ1-1, with 7 positions matching TRBD1. CDR1 and CDR2 (germline): SGHTA, FQGNSA. Germline trimming cut 4 bases from V and 5 bases from J; bases unmatched to any gene: 4. This CDR3 is 13 amino acids long. CDR3 in DNA: TGTGCCAGCAGCTCCTCAGGGGGAACTGAAGCTTTCTTT. It encodes CASSSSGGTEAFF.

Relative to its sample, this clonotype is medium-sized (0.01 to 0.1%). The V gene is TRBV6-2 or TRBV6-3, the J gene TRBJ1-5; D call uncertain. CDR1 is MNHEY, CDR2 SVGEGT, per germline. CDR3 length: 12 amino acids. Deletions cut 2 bases from V and 5 bases from J, with 4 bases between. In DNA form, the CDR3 reads TGTGCCAGCAGTTACCGGGATCAGCCCCAGCATTTT. Its translation is CASSYRDQPQHF.

This clonotype is classed as medium-sized. The DNA for the CDR3 is TGTGCCAGCAGTTACTCAGGGGCAGGGGGCTACGAGCAGTACTTC. Translation: CASSYSGAGGYEQYF. The chain carries TRBV6-5 and TRBJ2-7; 7 bases fit TRBD1. The CDR3 spans 15 residues. V trimming: 0 bases; J trimming: 3 bases; junction bases outside the gene matches: 5. The germline gives CDR1 MNHEY, CDR2 SVGAGI.

This clonotype was counted at least ten times. This chain connects TRBV7-2 to TRBJ1-1; D not resolved. CDR1 and CDR2 (germline): SGHTA, FQGNSA. V lost 1 base and J 3 bases, leaving 6 bases between the germline ends. There are 13 residues in the CDR3. The DNA of the CDR3 is TGTGCCAGCAGCTTAGTTTCCGACACTGAAGCTTTCTTT. The encoded protein is CASSLVSDTEAFF. Using reference TRBV7-2 and TRBJ1-1 for the parts outside the CDR3, the full variable domain is GAGVSQSPSNKVTEKGKDVELRCDPISGHTALYWYRQSLGQGLEFLIYFQGNSAPDKSGLPSDRFSAERTGGSVSTLTIQRTQQEDSAVYLCASSLVSDTEAFFGQGTRLTVV.

This clonotype was recorded a few times. The chain combines TRBV30 with TRBJ2-7; no definite D call. V was pared by 0 bases and J by 0 bases, with 9 bases between. This CDR3 contains 14 residues. CDR1 and CDR2 (germline): GTSNPN, SVGIG (reference sequence). The CDR3 coding sequence is TGTGCCTGGAGTGTAGGGCCCAACTCCTACGAGCAGTACTTC. Translated: CAWSVGPNSYEQYF.

The gene calls are TRBV9 and TRBJ2-3; 7 nucleotides match TRBD1. The germline V gene encodes CDR1 SGDLS and CDR2 YYNGEE. Losses at the gene ends were 3 bases for V and 1 base for J; bases not matched to a gene: 5. CDR3 length: 15 residues. The CDR3 is CASSDRQGGTDTQYF. For the CDR3, the DNA is TGTGCCAGCAGCGACAGACAGGGCGGCACAGATACGCAGTATTTT.

This clonotype was counted many times. The chain carries TRBV29-1 and TRBJ2-7, with a weak D call TRBD2 (6 bases). This CDR3 has 14 amino acids. Germline V gives CDR1 SQVTM, CDR2 ANQGSEA. Trimming cost V 2 bases and J 1 base, with 12 bases left between them. This CDR3 is CSVELEGISYEQYF. CDR3 sequence (DNA): TGCAGCGTTGAATTGGAGGGGATTTCCTACGAGCAGTACTTC.